These T cell receptor beta chains were read from a single sample in a study of molecular identifiers for immune sequencing clone quantification. TCRdb used MiXCR to reprocess the PCR reads, holding one entry per CDR3 protein. The sample includes 30,000 to 40,000 distinct CDR3 sequences, about 19% of them seen just once. Sequencing used naive CD8+ T cells from blood, with Jurkat cell RNA spiked in. The source of these receptors is a human donor in good health. Some libraries in this study had Jurkat cell RNA spiked in. Each CDR3 is given with its conserved first and last residue. D genes are given only for firm matches. Expanded clones get a size class; other rows say once, few or many, or leave the size out.

v_gene,j_gene,d_gene,abundance,CDR3aa,CDR3nt
TRBV4-3,TRBJ2-1,TRBD2,many,CASSQDRGLAAYNEQFF,TGCGCCAGCAGCCAAGATCGGGGACTAGCGGCCTACAATGAGCAGTTCTTC
TRBV4-2,TRBJ2-2,TRBD2,many,CASSQGGAGGFTGELFF,TGTGCCAGCAGCCAAGGGGGTGCGGGAGGATTCACCGGGGAGCTGTTTTTT
TRBV12-3/TRBV12-4,TRBJ2-5,NA,NA,CASTPTEGETQYF,TGTGCCAGCACCCCGACAGAGGGAGAGACCCAGTACTTC
TRBV6-2/TRBV6-3,TRBJ2-5,NA,many,CASSYNSQETQYF,TGTGCCAGCAGTTACAACTCCCAAGAGACCCAGTACTTC
TRBV30,TRBJ1-5,NA,NA,CAWSGGRGNQPQHF,TGTGCCTGGAGTGGTGGGCGGGGCAATCAGCCCCAGCATTTT
TRBV29-1,TRBJ1-4,NA,many,CSVEDSGPEKLFF,TGCAGCGTTGAAGATAGCGGGCCAGAAAAACTGTTTTTT
TRBV4-3,TRBJ2-3,TRBD1,medium-sized,CASSPLAGGRDTQYF,TGCGCCAGCAGCCCACTGGCAGGGGGCCGTGATACGCAGTATTTT
TRBV4-1,TRBJ2-7,NA,many,CASSQVGSIREQYF,TGCGCCAGCAGCCAAGTCGGCTCGATTCGCGAGCAGTACTTC
TRBV15,TRBJ1-5,TRBD1,many,CATSRETGDFQPQHF,TGTGCCACCAGCAGAGAGACAGGGGATTTTCAGCCCCAGCATTTT
TRBV28,TRBJ2-3,NA,many,CASSSDSTSTDTQYF,TGTGCCAGCAGTTCGGACAGTACTAGCACAGATACGCAGTATTTT
TRBV5-1,TRBJ1-2,NA,medium-sized,CASSPTDRTNYGYTF,TGCGCCAGCAGCCCGACGGACCGAACTAACTATGGCTACACCTTC
TRBV20-1,TRBJ2-5,TRBD2,NA,CSAGDPLLAGEETRYF,TGCAGTGCTGGGGATCCCTTACTAGCGGGAGAAGAGACCCGGTACTTC
TRBV7-2,TRBJ2-1,NA,many,CASSLGPGVDNEQFF,TGTGCCAGCAGCTTAGGCCCCGGGGTCGACAATGAGCAGTTCTTC
TRBV6-2/TRBV6-3,TRBJ2-1,NA,few,CASSYGSLEQFF,TGTGCCAGCAGTTACGGGTCTCTGGAGCAGTTCTTC
TRBV4-2,TRBJ2-3,NA,many,CASSQYGGGGTDTQYF,TGTGCCAGCAGCCAATATGGCGGAGGGGGCACAGATACGCAGTATTTT